This T cell receptor (beta chain) comes out of a study of blood T cell repertoires in COVID-19. Turning to the study itself: Specimens from acute and convalescent COVID-19 originated in the United States, Italy and Spain. PBMCs, B-cell-depleted T cells, or T cells provided the cDNA or gDNA that made up the material.

The CDR3 totals 13 residues. V lost 7 bases and J lost 0, with 11 bases in between. Germline V gene data show CDR1 as SGHRS and CDR2 as YFSETQ. Seattle-derived patients entered the study during active infection and were followed longitudinally. How the authors handled the data: Reference gene primers were amplified, and this amplification served to estimate nucleated cell counts. Clones were sequenced by immunoSEQ multiplex PCR, and TCRdb holds only the in-frame ones, with some missing. From that table come the V and J calls and clone size; the DNA was used to work out D and trimming. Seen here are 450,000 or so clones, roughly 89% observed once, and the top ten hold approximately 0.9%.

The sequencing input was peripheral blood. The clonotype comes from a man aged 18-30 years with COVID-19, enrolled during active disease. The chain carries TRBV5-1 and TRBJ2-7; D may be TRBD2 (5 bases). CDR3 residues: CASSRETSYEQYF. The CDR3 nucleotides are TGCGCCAGCTCAAGGGAGACCTCCTACGAGCAGTACTTC.